Below, one TCR beta chain is given with its context. Its target is not known. CDR3 length: 14 amino acids. The ends were cut back, 4 bases at V and 2 bases at J, with 11 bases in the middle. CDR1 and CDR2 (germline): LGHDT, YNNKEL (reference sequence). The data were produced by immunoSEQ multiplex PCR, yet TCRdb's version contains in-frame clones alone and is incomplete. The table shows approximately 74,000 clones, with roughly 74% occurring only once. This entry comes from a study of vaccination effects on CD4 cells after COVID-19. Sequencing was preceded by expansion of antigen-specific CD4+ T cells with viral peptide pools in the ViraFEST assay. Having been cultured for 10 days, the cells underwent CD4+ T cell isolation. None of the vaccinated had previously contracted SARS-CoV-2, and their nucleocapsid antibodies tested negative. Half-medium exchanges with IL-2 medium took place on days 3 and 7.

Study-wide findings and caveats: Clones arising from infection and from vaccination showed marked clonal contraction late after vaccination.

The material sequenced was CD4+ T cells from PBMCs cultured with HCoV-NL63 spike peptides, taken before COVID-19 vaccination. V gene TRBV3-1 (or the pseudogene TRBV3-2) combines with J gene TRBJ1-1; D unresolved. The clonotype originates from a human donor who received a COVID-19 vaccine. The CDR3 nucleotides read TGTGCCAGCAGCCCATTTGAGGACAACACTGAAGCTTTCTTT. It is translated as CASSPFEDNTEAFF.